This T cell receptor beta chain stems from a study of identical twins. Study results and caveats: Surplus twin overlap in beta out-of-frame sequences was less pronounced.

Many counts were recorded for this clonotype. Its cognate antigen is unknown. TCRdb re-analysed the 5' RACE reads in MiXCR, keeping a single row per CDR3 protein. In the table there are hundreds of thousands of distinct CDR3 sequences, about 12% of which are singletons. The CDR3 spans 13 residues. Germline V gene sequence: CDR1 SQVTM, CDR2 ANQGSEA. Trimming removed 6 bases from V and 10 bases from J, with 19 bases in between. These data were also filed under a second study, of yellow fever vaccine responses in identical twins.

The sequencing input was PBMCs. The receptor was isolated from a woman younger than 30 in good health. The rearrangement uses TRBV29-1 and TRBJ2-1; unclear D gene. CDR3 DNA sequence: TGCAGCGTCCACCCGGCGGTAAATACGGAGCAGTTCTTC. This codes for CSVHPAVNTEQFF.